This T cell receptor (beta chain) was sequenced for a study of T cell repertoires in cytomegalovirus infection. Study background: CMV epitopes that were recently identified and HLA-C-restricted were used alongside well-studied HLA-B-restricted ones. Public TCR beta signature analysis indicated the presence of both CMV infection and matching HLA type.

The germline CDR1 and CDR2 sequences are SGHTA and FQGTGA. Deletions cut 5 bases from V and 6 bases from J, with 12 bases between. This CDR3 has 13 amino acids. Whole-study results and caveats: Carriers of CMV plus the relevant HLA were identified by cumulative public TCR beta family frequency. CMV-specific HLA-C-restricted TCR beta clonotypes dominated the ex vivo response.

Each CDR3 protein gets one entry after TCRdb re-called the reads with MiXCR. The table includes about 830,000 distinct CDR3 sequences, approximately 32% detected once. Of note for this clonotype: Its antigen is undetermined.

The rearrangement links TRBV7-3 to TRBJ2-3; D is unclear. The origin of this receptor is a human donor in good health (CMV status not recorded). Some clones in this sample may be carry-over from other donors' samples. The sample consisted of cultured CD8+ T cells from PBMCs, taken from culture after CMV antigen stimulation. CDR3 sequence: CASSEDNSDTQYF. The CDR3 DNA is TGTGCCAGCAGCGAAGACAATTCCGATACGCAGTATTTT. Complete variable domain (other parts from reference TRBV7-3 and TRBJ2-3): GAGVSQTPSNKVTEKGKYVELRCDPISGHTALYWYRQSLGQGPEFLIYFQGTGAADDSGLPNDRFFAVRPEGSVSTLKIQRTERGDSAVYLCASSEDNSDTQYFGPGTRLTVL.